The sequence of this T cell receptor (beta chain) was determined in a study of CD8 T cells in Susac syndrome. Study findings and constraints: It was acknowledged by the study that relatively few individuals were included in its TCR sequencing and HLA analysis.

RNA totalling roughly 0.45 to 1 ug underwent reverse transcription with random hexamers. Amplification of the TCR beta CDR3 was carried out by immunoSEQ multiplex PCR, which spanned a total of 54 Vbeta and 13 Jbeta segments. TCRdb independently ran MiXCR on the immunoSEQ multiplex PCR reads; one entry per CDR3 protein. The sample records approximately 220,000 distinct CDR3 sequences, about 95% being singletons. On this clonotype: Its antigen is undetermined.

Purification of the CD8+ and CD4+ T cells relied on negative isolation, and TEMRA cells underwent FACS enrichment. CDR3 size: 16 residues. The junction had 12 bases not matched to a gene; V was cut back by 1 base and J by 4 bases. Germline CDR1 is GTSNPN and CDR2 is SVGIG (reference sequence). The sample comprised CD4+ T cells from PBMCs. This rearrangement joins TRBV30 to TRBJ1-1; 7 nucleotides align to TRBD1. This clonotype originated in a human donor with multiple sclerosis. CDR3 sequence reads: CAWSGGERDRVTEAFF. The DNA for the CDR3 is TGTGCCTGGAGTGGGGGTGAAAGGGACAGAGTCACTGAAGCTTTCTTT.